Listed here is a single T cell receptor beta chain. The antigen remains undetermined. The germline V gene encodes CDR1 SGHKS and CDR2 YYEKEE (reference sequence). The CDR3 covers 15 residues. Trimming took 3 bases from V and 2 from J, leaving 15 bases between them. The data derive from a study of cytomegalovirus exposure and HLA in healthy donors. Broader study findings: Presence/absence results assume similar sequencing depth per donor, which may not hold. Some V segments, TRBV6-2 and TRBV6-3 among them, were indistinguishable and were therefore excluded.

Primers for the PCR totalled 60 Vbeta and 13 Jbeta. The method was immunoSEQ multiplex PCR; TCRdb's version includes in-frame clones alone and lacks a portion of them. The table shows approximately 190,000 clones, with around 86% occurring only once. The receptor's source is a man aged 25-45 years in good health and CMV-seronegative. The chain couples TRBV5-5 to TRBJ2-7; D remains unclear. The sequenced sample was PBMCs. Written as DNA, the CDR3 is TGTGCCAGCAGCTACGACTTGGGTTCCGCCTACGAGCAGTACTTC. Translating gives CASSYDLGSAYEQYF.